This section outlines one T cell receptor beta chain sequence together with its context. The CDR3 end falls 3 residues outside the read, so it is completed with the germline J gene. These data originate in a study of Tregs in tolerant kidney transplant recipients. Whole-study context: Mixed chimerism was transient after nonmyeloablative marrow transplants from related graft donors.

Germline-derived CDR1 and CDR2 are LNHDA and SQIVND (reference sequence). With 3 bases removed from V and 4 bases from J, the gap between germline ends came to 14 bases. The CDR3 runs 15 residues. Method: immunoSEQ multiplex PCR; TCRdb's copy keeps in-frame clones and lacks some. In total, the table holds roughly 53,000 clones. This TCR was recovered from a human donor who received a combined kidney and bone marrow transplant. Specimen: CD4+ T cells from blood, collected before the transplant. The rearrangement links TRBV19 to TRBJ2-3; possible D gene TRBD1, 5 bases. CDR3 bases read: TGTGCCAGTAGTATCACCCGAAAGGGGCCAGATACG. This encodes CASSITRKGPDT. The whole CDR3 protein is CASSITRKGPDTQYF.